The 22 T cell receptor beta chains listed next were all sequenced from one sample in a study of CD8+CD57+ T cells in acquired aplastic anemia. The TCR beta profiling, which covered VDJ combination and CDR3 sequence, was carried out using genomic DNA as the template. TCRdb re-called the reads through MiXCR, storing one row per CDR3 protein. Of about 42,000 distinct CDR3 sequences in the sample, approximately 67% were seen once. The sample consisted of sorted CD4+, CD8+, or CD8+CD57+ T cells (not recorded which) from PBMCs. These receptors came from a human donor in good health, serving as a control.

This chain joins TRBV24-1 and TRBJ2-3; D not certain. Germline assignment: CDR1 KGHDR and CDR2 SFDVKD. V lost 3 bases and J lost 0, with 12 bases in between. The CDR3 consists of 16 residues. The CDR3 DNA reads as TGTGCCACCAGTGATCCAGAGGTTCCTAGCACAGATACGCAGTATTTT. It translates to CATSDPEVPSTDTQYF.

The V gene is TRBV20-1, the J gene TRBJ1-2; unclear D gene. The CDR3 is made up of 13 amino acids. V was pared by 4 bases and J by 2 bases, with 11 bases between. CDR1 DFQATT and CDR2 SNEGSKA come from the germline V gene (reference sequence). CDR3 protein: CSANPGQNYGYTF. CDR3 in DNA: TGCAGTGCTAACCCCGGGCAGAACTATGGCTACACCTTC.

With respect to this clonotype: The junction differs from germline at one of its ends, possibly a read error. The V and J genes are TRBV19 and TRBJ1-2; D gene ambiguous. The CDR3 sequence is 12 residues long. CDR1 and CDR2 from the germline V gene are LNHDA and SQIVND (reference sequence). The CDR3 loop reads CATTPGNYGYAF. The CDR3 DNA follows: TGTGCCACCACTCCTGGGAACTATGGCTACGCCTTC.

The rearrangement joins TRBV7-2 to TRBJ1-3; weak D call: TRBD1 (5 bases). CDR1 and CDR2 (germline): SGHTA, FQGNSA. Trimming left V 5 bases short and J 7 bases short, with 9 bases between. This CDR3 has 12 amino acids. The CDR3 DNA reads TGTGCCAGCAGCAGGGACCGTAACACCATATATTTT. Translating it yields CASSRDRNTIYF. The whole variable domain, filled in from reference TRBV7-2 and TRBJ1-3, reads GAGVSQSPSNKVTEKGKDVELRCDPISGHTALYWYRQSLGQGLEFLIYFQGNSAPDKSGLPSDRFSAERTGGSVSTLTIQRTQQEDSAVYLCASSRDRNTIYFGEGSWLTVV.

This sequence joins TRBV25-1 and TRBJ1-2, with a possible D match to TRBD1 (5 bases). Trimming removed 6 bases at V and 7 bases at J, with 18 bases between. Germline assignment: CDR1 MGHDK and CDR2 SYGVNS. CDR3 length: 14 amino acids. CDR3 in amino acids: CASRTAGSAGGYTF. CDR3 nucleotides: TGTGCCAGCAGGACGGCAGGGAGCGCAGGTGGCTACACCTTC.

This clonotype was detected only a few times. J is TRBJ2-1 and V is TRBV29-1; TRBD1 agrees at 9 bases. With 1 base clipped from V and 6 bases from J, the junction kept 4 bases outside the gene matches. CDR1 and CDR2 (germline): SQVTM, ANQGSEA. This CDR3 comprises 14 residues. CDR3 residues: CSVEGTGEFNEQFF. The CDR3 DNA reads TGCAGCGTTGAAGGGACAGGGGAATTCAATGAGCAGTTCTTC.

The chain carries TRBV2 and TRBJ1-1; D might be TRBD1 (5 bases). The CDR3 is made up of 14 amino acids. Germline CDR1 is SNHLY and CDR2 is FYNNEI. V was clipped by 6 bases and J by 0 bases, with 11 bases between them. The CDR3, as DNA: TGTGCCAGCAGCTTGGGACGGATGAACACTGAAGCTTTCTTT. This gives the protein CASSLGRMNTEAFF.

CDR3 sequence: CASGQLVLETQYF. CDR3 coding DNA: TGTGCCAGCGGCCAATTGGTGCTCGAGACCCAGTACTTC. This chain connects TRBV7-3 to TRBJ2-5; D gene unclear. The length of the CDR3 is 13 residues. V lost 8 bases and J 5 bases, leaving 15 bases between the germline ends. The germline V gene encodes CDR1 SGHTA and CDR2 FQGTGA.

The J gene is TRBJ2-7, the V gene TRBV9; D possibly corresponds to TRBD1 (6 bases). With 3 bases removed from V and 2 bases from J, the gap between germline ends came to 18 bases. This CDR3 contains 16 residues. Germline lookup yields CDR1 SGDLS and CDR2 YYNGEE. The CDR3 bases are TGTGCCAGCAGCGCCAATACCGGGACAAGGGCCTACGAGCAGTACTTC. Amino acid sequence: CASSANTGTRAYEQYF.

CDR3 coding DNA: TGTGCCAGCAGCTTTGGAACCGGGGAGACCCAGTACTTC. Translated, it gives CASSFGTGETQYF. J is TRBJ2-5 and V is TRBV7-9; D is unresolved. V lost 3 bases and J 5 bases, leaving 10 bases between the germline ends. The CDR3 spans 13 residues. The germline CDR1 and CDR2 sequences are SEHNR and FQNEAQ (reference sequence). The variable domain in full, with the rest retrieved from reference TRBV7-9 and TRBJ2-5, is DTGVSQNPRHKITKRGQNVTFRCDPISEHNRLYWYRQTLGQGPEFLTYFQNEAQLEKSRLLSDRFSAERPKGSFSTLEIQRTEQGDSAMYLCASSFGTGETQYFGPGTRLLVL.

The chain employs TRBV6-4 and TRBJ2-6; D is perhaps TRBD1 (7 bases). Germline CDR1 and CDR2: MRHNA and SNTAGT. The germline V and J ends were trimmed by 6 bases and 0 bases, with 12 bases remaining between them. The CDR3 loop spans 16 amino acids. CDR3 residues: CASRRDSISGANVLTF. CDR3 in DNA: TGTGCCAGCAGGCGGGACAGTATCTCTGGGGCCAACGTCCTGACTTTC.

The rearrangement links TRBV14 to TRBJ2-3; D is unresolved. V dropped 1 base and J dropped 7 bases, with 9 bases sitting between them. Germline values: CDR1 SGHDN, CDR2 FVKESK. This CDR3 comprises 13 residues. The DNA of the CDR3 is TGTGCCAGCAGCCAAGGGTCCGATTATACGCAGTATTTT. Translation gives CASSQGSDYTQYF.

The chain is built from TRBV11-2 and TRBJ2-1; maybe TRBD2 (5 bases). The germline gives CDR1 SGHAT, CDR2 FQNNGV. The V end was cut by 6 bases, the J end by 8 bases, with 14 bases between. The CDR3 runs to 13 residues. The CDR3 region is CASSAGGSDEQFF. CDR3 coding DNA: TGTGCCAGCAGTGCAGGCGGGTCCGATGAGCAGTTCTTC.

This clonotype was counted many times. The V and J genes are TRBV4-1 and TRBJ1-1; D not resolved. The CDR3 is made up of 14 amino acids. Germline values: CDR1 MGHRA, CDR2 YSYEKL. V gave up 1 base and J gave up 0 bases, with 6 bases separating them. CDR3: CASSQVNLNTEAFF. CDR3 in DNA: TGCGCCAGCAGCCAAGTAAATTTGAACACTGAAGCTTTCTTT.

V usage is TRBV2 and J usage is TRBJ1-3, with D maybe TRBD1 (6 bases). Germline assignment: CDR1 SNHLY and CDR2 FYNNEI. V lost 6 bases to trimming and J lost 3 bases, with 15 bases between them. The CDR3 runs 15 residues. This CDR3 reads CASRTNRVGGNTIYF. DNA of the CDR3: TGTGCCAGCAGAACTAACAGGGTCGGTGGAAACACCATATATTTT.

The V and J genes are TRBV7-2 and TRBJ2-7, with 8 bases fitting TRBD2. The V gene end was trimmed by 5 bases and the J gene end by 4 bases; junction bases not matched to a gene: 10. The CDR3 has 15 residues. Germline CDR1 SGHTA, CDR2 FQGNSA. CDR3 sequence: CASSQERESYYEQYF. The CDR3 DNA sequence: TGTGCCAGCAGCCAAGAGCGGGAGTCGTATTACGAGCAGTACTTC.

V gene TRBV2 combines with J gene TRBJ2-7; unclear D gene. In germline, CDR1 is SNHLY, CDR2 FYNNEI. This CDR3 spans 12 amino acids. Trimming shortened V by 7 bases and J by 1 base, and 8 bases separated the two germline ends. This chain's CDR3 is CASMGRSYEQYF. The CDR3 DNA reads as TGTGCCAGCATGGGTCGGTCCTACGAGCAGTACTTC.

The chain recombines TRBV9 with TRBJ1-2; weak D call: TRBD1 (6 bases). The CDR3 contains 15 residues. From germline, CDR1 is SGDLS and CDR2 YYNGEE. Trimming shortened V by 0 bases and J by 2 bases, and 11 bases separated the two germline ends. This chain's CDR3 is CASSVAGGENYGYTF. DNA for the CDR3: TGTGCCAGCAGCGTAGCCGGGGGCGAGAACTATGGCTACACCTTC. The full variable domain, completed using reference TRBV9 and TRBJ1-2, is DSGVTQTPKHLITATGQRVTLRCSPRSGDLSVYWYQQSLDQGLQFLIQYYNGEERAKGNILERFSAQQFPDLHSELNLSSLELGDSALYFCASSVAGGENYGYTFGSGTRLTVV.

CDR3 region: CAFTGGRDYGYTF. CDR3 nucleotides: TGTGCCTTTACAGGGGGCAGGGACTATGGCTACACCTTC. This chain connects TRBV7-2 to TRBJ1-2; 9 nucleotides agree with TRBD1. V shed 11 bases, J shed 3 bases, and the junction held 7 bases outside the gene matches. CDR1 is SGHTA, CDR2 FQGNSA, per germline. The length of the CDR3 is 13 residues. The complete variable domain, with remaining parts taken from reference TRBV7-2 and TRBJ1-2, reads GAGVSQSPSNKVTEKGKDVELRCDPISGHTALYWYRQSLGQGLEFLIYFQGNSAPDKSGLPSDRFSAERTGGSVSTLTIQRTQQEDSAVYLCAFTGGRDYGYTFGSGTRLTVV.

This clonotype is judged medium-sized. The chain employs TRBV7-9 and TRBJ1-2; D remains unclear. The CDR3 covers 11 residues. Germline lookup yields CDR1 SEHNR and CDR2 FQNEAQ (reference sequence). V was cut by 6 bases and J by 5 bases, with 7 bases left in between. The CDR3, as DNA: TGTGCCAGCAGTACCACGTATGGCTACACCTTC. Protein product: CASSTTYGYTF.

As for this clonotype: One junction end disagrees with the germline gene, perhaps due to a read error. This chain connects TRBV6-2 or TRBV6-3 to TRBJ1-1; D is unclear. The CDR3 contains 12 residues. Germline-derived CDR1 and CDR2 are MNHEY and SVGEGT. The chain's CDR3 is CASSREDTEAFF. The CDR3 DNA reads TGCGCCAGCAGCCGAGAAGACACTGAAGCTTTCTTT.

The gene calls are TRBV24-1 and TRBJ2-7, with D uncertain. Between the trimmed V and J ends, which lost 9 bases and 10 bases, there was a span of 21 bases. The germline gives CDR1 KGHDR, CDR2 SFDVKD. The CDR3 spans 13 residues. CDR3 residues: CATGRDGLGRQYF. In DNA form, the CDR3 reads TGTGCCACCGGGCGAGACGGGTTAGGTCGTCAGTACTTC.